The entry below describes one T cell receptor beta chain. As processed by the authors: Scientists estimated how many nucleated cells there were by amplifying reference gene primers. TCRdb's copy holds only in-frame clones and misses some; the assay was immunoSEQ multiplex PCR. V and J calls and clone size are copied from that table; D and trimming were computed from the DNA. The profile shows approximately 38,000 clones, more than 85% of them singletons. Germline CDR1 LNHDA, CDR2 SQIVND (reference sequence). The V end was cut by 5 bases, the J end by 3 bases, with 7 bases between. This CDR3 spans 12 amino acids. This sample was included in a study of blood T cell repertoires in COVID-19. The overall study: The United States, Italy and Spain supplied acute and convalescent COVID-19 samples. PBMCs, B-cell-depleted T cells, or T cells were the source of the cDNA or gDNA that made up the material.

The rearrangement uses TRBV19 and TRBJ1-2; D gene uncertain. This receptor was identified in an elderly woman with acute or convalescent COVID-19. The source material was peripheral blood. The CDR3 region has the DNA TGTGCCAGTAGTTACAGCCACTATGGCTACACCTTC. Protein: CASSYSHYGYTF. Supplemented by reference TRBV19 and TRBJ1-2, the full variable domain reads DGGITQSPKYLFRKEGQNVTLSCEQNLNHDAMYWYRQDPGQGLRLIYYSQIVNDFQKGDIAEGYSVSREKKESFPLTVTSAQKNPTAFYLCASSYSHYGYTFGSGTRLTVV.